Listed below are T cell receptor beta chains from one sample, sequenced in a study of cytomegalovirus exposure and HLA in healthy donors. Generated by immunoSEQ multiplex PCR, the TCRdb table keeps only in-frame clones and is missing some. The sample has fewer than 200,000 clones, 81% seen once. What was sequenced was PBMCs. The receptors were gathered from a woman aged 50 to 60 in good health and CMV-seronegative. The CDR3 runs from the conserved cysteine through the conserved F or W. Fields, in order: J gene, CDR3 length, D gene, clone size, V gene, CDR3 DNA, CDR3 protein. The D gene is left open where the match is weak. Some rows mark clone size as missing; the rest say once, few, many or name a class of expanded clone.

TRBJ1-5	16	.	.	TRBV6-1	TGTGCCAGCAGTGAAGCGCTGCAGGGTAGCAATCAGCCCCAGCATTTT	CASSEALQGSNQPQHF
TRBJ1-4	15	.	.	TRBV28	TGTGCCAGCAGTTCCCAGTGGGAGGGTAATGAAAAACTGTTTTTT	CASSSQWEGNEKLFF
TRBJ2-1	18	TRBD1	.	TRBV7-9	TGTGCCAGCAGCCGCCTCAACATTCGAGGACAGGGGTGGTATGAGCAGTTCTTC	CASSRLNIRGQGWYEQFF
TRBJ1-1	18	.	.	TRBV7-9	TGTGCCAGCAGCTTGGGACCCGGGACATCGAGCCTGAACACTGAAGCTTTCTTT	CASSLGPGTSSLNTEAFF
TRBJ2-7	15	TRBD1	.	TRBV14	TGTGCCAGCAGCCACCTCGGACAGGGCGGCTACGAGCAGTACTTC	CASSHLGQGGYEQYF
TRBJ2-7	14	TRBD2	once	TRBV7-2	TGTGCCAGCAGCCGGCCGGGAGGCACCTACGAGCAGTACTTC	CASSRPGGTYEQYF
TRBJ1-6	15	.	few	TRBV7-9	TGTGCCAGCAGCTTAGGGGAGGCGACGATTTCACCCCTCCACTTT	CASSLGEATISPLHF
TRBJ2-1	13	TRBD1	.	TRBV19	TGTGCCAGTAGCGGGACAGGGCCCGGTTGGCAGTTCTTC	CASSGTGPGWQFF
TRBJ2-7	16	TRBD2	.	TRBV5-8	TGTGCCAGCAGTTTTTCCCGGACTAGCGGGAACGACGAGCAGTACTTC	CASSFSRTSGNDEQYF
TRBJ1-1	13	.	.	TRBV27	TGTGCCAGCAGCCTTGGGAGGGGAACTGAAGCTTTCTTT	CASSLGRGTEAFF
TRBJ1-6	15	TRBD1	.	TRBV27	TGTGTCAGCAGTTTGAGGCAGGGGGGAAATTCACCCCTCCACTTT	CVSSLRQGGNSPLHF
TRBJ1-1	19	TRBD1	once	TRBV5-4	TGTGCCAGCAGCTTGGGCAGGGGGCGCGGTATTTCGGGGTACACTGAAGCTTTCTTT	CASSLGRGRGISGYTEAFF
TRBJ2-7	13	.	.	TRBV21-1	TGTGCCAGCAGCAGGGACTGTACCTACGAGCAGTACTTC	CASSRDCTYEQYF
TRBJ2-7	15	.	.	TRBV5-1	TGCGCCAGCAGTGTCACAGGGATACCACCCTACGAGCAGTACTTC	CASSVTGIPPYEQYF
TRBJ2-1	14	.	.	TRBV9	TGTGCCAGCAGCGTAGGGACAGCCGACAATGAGCAGTTCTTC	CASSVGTADNEQFF
TRBJ2-7	14	TRBD2	.	TRBV6-5	TGTGCCAGCAGTCGACGGGGGGGCCAATCCGAGCAGTACTTC	CASSRRGGQSEQYF
TRBJ2-1	19	TRBD2	.	TRBV7-9	TGTGCCAGCAGCCCGTATGGGACTAGCGTCTCGTCGTCCTACAATGAGCAGTTCTTC	CASSPYGTSVSSSYNEQFF
TRBJ1-5	15	.	.	TRBV28	TGTGCCAGCAGTTTAAGGGGAGGTGGCAATCAGCCCCAGCATTTT	CASSLRGGGNQPQHF
TRBJ2-2	15	.	.	TRBV6-5	TGTGCCACGACAGGACGGGTCCAGAACACCGGGGAGCTGTTTTTT	CATTGRVQNTGELFF
TRBJ1-2	14	.	.	TRBV5-1	TGCGCCAGCAGCATGACAGGCACTAACTATGGCTACACCTTC	CASSMTGTNYGYTF
TRBJ2-5	18	TRBD2	.	TRBV11-2	TGTGCCAGCAGCTTTACTAGCGGGGGGGCATTGGTACAAGAGACCCAGTACTTC	CASSFTSGGALVQETQYF
TRBJ2-7	14	.	.	TRBV2	TGTGCCAGCAGTCCACGGACAGCCACCTACGAGCAGTACTTC	CASSPRTATYEQYF
TRBJ2-4	13	.	.	TRBV2	TGTGCCAGCACCCGTTCGGGGGTGGGCATTCAGTACTTC	CASTRSGVGIQYF
TRBJ2-7	13	.	.	TRBV6-5	TGTGCCAGCAGTGGCGGGAATACCTACGAGCAGTACTTC	CASSGGNTYEQYF
TRBJ2-5	14	.	.	TRBV7-2	TGTGCCAGCAGCTTAGAACAGGGTTCAGAGACCCAGTACTTC	CASSLEQGSETQYF
TRBJ1-1	12	.	.	TRBV6-5	TGTGCCAGCAGTTCTCGGGGGACTGAAGCTTTCTTT	CASSSRGTEAFF
TRBJ1-1	13	TRBD1	.	TRBV5-1	TGCGCCAGCAGCTCGGGACAGGGATTTGAAGCTTTCTTT	CASSSGQGFEAFF
TRBJ1-1	13	TRBD1	.	TRBV6-1	TGTGCCAGCAGACCACAGGGGTACACTGAAGCTTTCTTT	CASRPQGYTEAFF
TRBJ1-5	14	TRBD1	.	TRBV27	TGTGCCAGCGGGGTTGACAGGGTACTACAGCCCCAGCATTTT	CASGVDRVLQPQHF
TRBJ2-1	18	TRBD2	few	TRBV27	TGTGCCAGCAGTACCACCCAGGGGACTAGCGGGGGGGCGTATGAGCAGTTCTTC	CASSTTQGTSGGAYEQFF
TRBJ2-1	17	TRBD2	once	TRBV6-1	TGTGCCAGCAGTGAAGCAGTAGGACTAGCGGGTAGAAATGAGCAGTTCTTC	CASSEAVGLAGRNEQFF
TRBJ1-1	18	TRBD1	.	TRBV27	TGTGCCAGCAGTGATTTACGGATTTTTAGGACAGGGGGCGGTCTAGCTTTCTTT	CASSDLRIFRTGGGLAFF
TRBJ1-1	15	.	.	TRBV15	TGTGCCACCAGCAGAGATCGTGCAGTGAACACTGAAGCTTTCTTT	CATSRDRAVNTEAFF
TRBJ1-1	15	TRBD1	.	TRBV4-2	TGTGCCAGCAGTCCCCTCAGGGGGCTTGGAACTGGAGCTTTCTTT	CASSPLRGLGTGAFF
TRBJ2-3	14	TRBD2	.	TRBV11-2	TGTGCCAGCAGCTTAAGTAGCGGGAGTGGCACGCAGTATTTT	CASSLSSGSGTQYF
TRBJ1-2	12	TRBD1	.	TRBV28	TGTGCCAGCAGTGGGGACAGGGATGGCTACACCTTC	CASSGDRDGYTF
TRBJ2-7	14	TRBD2	.	TRBV28	TGTGCCAGCAGTCTAGCGGGAGGCGTCTACGAGCAGTACTTC	CASSLAGGVYEQYF
TRBJ2-5	14	TRBD1	.	TRBV11-3	TGTGCCAGCAGCCCGGGACAGGGAAGAGAGACCCAGTACTTC	CASSPGQGRETQYF
TRBJ2-1	14	TRBD2	.	TRBV11-2	TGTGCCACCACTCTGGCGGGAGTGGTCAATGAGCAGTTCTTC	CATTLAGVVNEQFF